This T cell receptor beta chain was profiled in a study of prognosis after radiotherapy for stage I lung cancer. Study summary: Early 2018 to early 2019 saw enrollment of stage I non-small cell lung cancer patients.

V dropped 4 bases and J dropped 1 base, with 10 bases sitting between them. CDR3 length: 14 residues. Germline CDR1 LGHDT, CDR2 YNNKEL (reference sequence). This clonotype was recorded at least ten times. Peripheral blood samples of roughly 6 milliliters were drawn at each of two time points. Two rounds of multiplex PCR amplified TCR beta CDR3 from genomic DNA. TRBV and TRBJ genes each had their own specific primers in first-round PCR. TCRdb re-analysed the multiplex PCR reads in MiXCR, keeping a single row per CDR3 protein. The table lists some 27,000 distinct CDR3 sequences, around 31% of them singletons, with 9.5% to 13% in the top ten.

The receptor was derived from a donor over 45 with non-small cell lung cancer. The chain joins TRBV3-1 to TRBJ1-1; D remains unclear. Here the sequenced sample was PBMCs, taken before or after stereotactic body radiation therapy (not recorded which). This CDR3 is CASSRFQANTEAFF. The CDR3 nucleotides read TGTGCCAGCAGCCGTTTCCAGGCGAACACTGAAGCTTTCTTT.